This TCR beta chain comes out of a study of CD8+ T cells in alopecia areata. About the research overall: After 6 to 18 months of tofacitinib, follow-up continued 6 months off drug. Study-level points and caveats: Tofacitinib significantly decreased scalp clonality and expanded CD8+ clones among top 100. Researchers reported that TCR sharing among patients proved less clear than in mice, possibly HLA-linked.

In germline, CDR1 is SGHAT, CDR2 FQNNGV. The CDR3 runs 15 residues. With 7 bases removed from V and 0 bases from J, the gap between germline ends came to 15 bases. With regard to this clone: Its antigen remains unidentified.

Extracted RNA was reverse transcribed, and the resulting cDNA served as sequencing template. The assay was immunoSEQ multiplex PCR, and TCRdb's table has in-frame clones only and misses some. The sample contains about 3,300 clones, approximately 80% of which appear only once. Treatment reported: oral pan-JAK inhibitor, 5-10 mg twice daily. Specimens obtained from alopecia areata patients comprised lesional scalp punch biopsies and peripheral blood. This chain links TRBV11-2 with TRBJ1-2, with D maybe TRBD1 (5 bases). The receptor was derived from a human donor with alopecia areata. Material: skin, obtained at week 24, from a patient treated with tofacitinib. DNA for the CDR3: TGTGCCAGCACCCCTGGGGCGAACTCTAACTATGGCTACACCTTC. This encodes CASTPGANSNYGYTF.